This TCR beta chain came from a study of blood T cells in healthy people across ages. Overall study: There was about one barcoded beta molecule captured by template switching per two T cells.

The study recruited healthy Caucasian donors from Russia who were aged roughly 6 to 95. Germline V gene data show CDR1 as SQVTM and CDR2 as ANQGSEA. The CDR3 spans 13 residues. A second PCR of 7 to 11 cycles used a sample-barcoded 5' primer and a J-beta primer mix. From the 5' RACE reads, TCRdb called clonotypes with MiXCR, one entry per CDR3 protein. Altogether fewer than 2,000,000 distinct CDR3 sequences are present, about 39% being singletons, with the ten largest covering about 23%. Sequencing was carried out using blood. This chain uses TRBV29-1 with TRBJ2-4, with a weak D call TRBD1 (5 bases). The J call may not be correct, given that the DNA end is closer to TRBJ2-7. This clonotype was obtained from a human donor in good health. The CDR3 DNA follows: TGCAGCGTTGAAGACCCCAGGGTCAGCGAGCAGTACTTC. Protein sequence: CSVEDPRVSEQYF.